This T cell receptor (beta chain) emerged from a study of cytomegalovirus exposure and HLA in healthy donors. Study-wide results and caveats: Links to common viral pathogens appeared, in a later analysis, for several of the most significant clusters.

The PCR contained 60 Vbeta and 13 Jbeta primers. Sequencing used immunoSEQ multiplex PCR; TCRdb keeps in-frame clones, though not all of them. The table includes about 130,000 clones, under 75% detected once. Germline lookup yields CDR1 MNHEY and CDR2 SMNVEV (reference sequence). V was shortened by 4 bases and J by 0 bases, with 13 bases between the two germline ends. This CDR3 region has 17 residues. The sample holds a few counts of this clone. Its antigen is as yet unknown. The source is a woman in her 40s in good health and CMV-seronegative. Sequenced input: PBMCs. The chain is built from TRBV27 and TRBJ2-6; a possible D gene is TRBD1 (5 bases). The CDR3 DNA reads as TGTGCCAGCAGTTCTCACCCAGGGTCCTCTGGGGCCAACGTCCTGACTTTC. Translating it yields CASSSHPGSSGANVLTF.